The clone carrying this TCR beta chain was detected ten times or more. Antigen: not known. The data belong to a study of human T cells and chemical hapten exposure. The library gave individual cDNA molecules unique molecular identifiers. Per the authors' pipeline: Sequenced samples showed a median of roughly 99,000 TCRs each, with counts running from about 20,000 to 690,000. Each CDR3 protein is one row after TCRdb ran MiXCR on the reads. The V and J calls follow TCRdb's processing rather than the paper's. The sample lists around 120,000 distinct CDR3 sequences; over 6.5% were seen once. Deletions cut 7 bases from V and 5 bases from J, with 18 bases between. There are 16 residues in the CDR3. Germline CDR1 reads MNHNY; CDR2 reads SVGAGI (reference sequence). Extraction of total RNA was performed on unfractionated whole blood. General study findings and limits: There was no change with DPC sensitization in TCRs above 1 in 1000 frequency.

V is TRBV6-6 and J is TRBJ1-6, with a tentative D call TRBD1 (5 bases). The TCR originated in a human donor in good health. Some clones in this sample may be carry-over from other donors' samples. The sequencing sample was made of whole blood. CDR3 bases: TGTGCCAGCATCAACCCGCAGGGATTCGATAATTCACCCCTCCACTTT. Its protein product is CASINPQGFDNSPLHF.